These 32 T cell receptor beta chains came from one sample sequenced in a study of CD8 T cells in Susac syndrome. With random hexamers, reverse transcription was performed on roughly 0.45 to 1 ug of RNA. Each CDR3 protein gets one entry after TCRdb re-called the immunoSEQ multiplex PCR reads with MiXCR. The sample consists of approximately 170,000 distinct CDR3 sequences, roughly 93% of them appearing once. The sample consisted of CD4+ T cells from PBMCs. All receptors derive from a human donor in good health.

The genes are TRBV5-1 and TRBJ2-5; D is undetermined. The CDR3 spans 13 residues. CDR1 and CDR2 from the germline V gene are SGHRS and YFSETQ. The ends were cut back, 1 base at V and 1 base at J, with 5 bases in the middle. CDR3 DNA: TGCGCCAGCAGCTTGAAGCGCCAAGAGACCCAGTACTTC. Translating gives CASSLKRQETQYF.

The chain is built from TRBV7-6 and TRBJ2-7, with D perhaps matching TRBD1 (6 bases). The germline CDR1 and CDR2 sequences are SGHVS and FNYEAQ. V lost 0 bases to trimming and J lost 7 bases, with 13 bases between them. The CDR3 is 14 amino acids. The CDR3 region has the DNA TGTGCCAGCAGCTTAGCGGGGGCCCTAGGGGAGCAGTACTTC. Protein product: CASSLAGALGEQYF.

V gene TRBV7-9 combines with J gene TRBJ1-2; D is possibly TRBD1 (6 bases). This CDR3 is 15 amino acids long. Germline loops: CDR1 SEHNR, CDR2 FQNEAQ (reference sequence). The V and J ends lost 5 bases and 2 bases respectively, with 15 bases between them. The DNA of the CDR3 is TGTGCCAGCAGCCGCGAGGGACATCGCAACTATGGCTACACCTTC. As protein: CASSREGHRNYGYTF.

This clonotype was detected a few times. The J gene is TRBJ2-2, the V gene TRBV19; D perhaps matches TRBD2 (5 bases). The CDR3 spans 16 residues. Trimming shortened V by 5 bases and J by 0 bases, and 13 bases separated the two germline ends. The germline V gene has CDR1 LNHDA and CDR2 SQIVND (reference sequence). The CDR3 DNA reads TGTGCCAGTAGTCTACTAGGCGGAACGAACACCGGGGAGCTGTTTTTT. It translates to CASSLLGGTNTGELFF.

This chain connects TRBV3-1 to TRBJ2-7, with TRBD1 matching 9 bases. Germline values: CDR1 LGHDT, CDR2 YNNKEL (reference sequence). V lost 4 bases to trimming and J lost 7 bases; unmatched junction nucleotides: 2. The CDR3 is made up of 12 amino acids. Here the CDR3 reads CASSRTGDEQYF. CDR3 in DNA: TGTGCCAGCAGCCGGACAGGGGATGAGCAGTACTTC.

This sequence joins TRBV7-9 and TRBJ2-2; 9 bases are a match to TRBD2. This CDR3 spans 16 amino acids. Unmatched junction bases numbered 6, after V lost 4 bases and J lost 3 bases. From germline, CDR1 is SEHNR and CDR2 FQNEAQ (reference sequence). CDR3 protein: CASSSSSGVYTGELFF. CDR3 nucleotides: TGTGCCAGCAGCTCTTCTAGCGGGGTTTACACCGGGGAGCTGTTTTTT. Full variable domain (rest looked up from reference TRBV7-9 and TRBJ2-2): DTGVSQNPRHKITKRGQNVTFRCDPISEHNRLYWYRQTLGQGPEFLTYFQNEAQLEKSRLLSDRFSAERPKGSFSTLEIQRTEQGDSAMYLCASSSSSGVYTGELFFGEGSRLTVL.

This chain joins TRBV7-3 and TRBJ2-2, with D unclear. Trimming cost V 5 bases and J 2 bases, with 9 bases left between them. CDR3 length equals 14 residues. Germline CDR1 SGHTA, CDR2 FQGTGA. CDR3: CASSPHLNTGELFF. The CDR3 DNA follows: TGTGCCAGCAGCCCACATCTAAACACCGGGGAGCTGTTTTTT.

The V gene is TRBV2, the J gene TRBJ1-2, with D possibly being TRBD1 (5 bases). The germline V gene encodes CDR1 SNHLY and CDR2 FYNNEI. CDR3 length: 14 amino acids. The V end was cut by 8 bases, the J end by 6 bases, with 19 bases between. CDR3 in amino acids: CASLTDSLRHGYTF. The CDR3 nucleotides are TGTGCCAGCCTGACCGACAGCCTGAGGCATGGCTACACCTTC.

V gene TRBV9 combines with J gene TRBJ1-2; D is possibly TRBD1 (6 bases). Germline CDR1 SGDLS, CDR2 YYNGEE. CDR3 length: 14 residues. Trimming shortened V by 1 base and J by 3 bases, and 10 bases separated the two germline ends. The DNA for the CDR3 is TGTGCCAGCAGCGTAACTTCAGGGGACTATGGCTACACCTTC. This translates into CASSVTSGDYGYTF. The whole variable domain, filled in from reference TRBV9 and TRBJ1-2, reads DSGVTQTPKHLITATGQRVTLRCSPRSGDLSVYWYQQSLDQGLQFLIQYYNGEERAKGNILERFSAQQFPDLHSELNLSSLELGDSALYFCASSVTSGDYGYTFGSGTRLTVV.

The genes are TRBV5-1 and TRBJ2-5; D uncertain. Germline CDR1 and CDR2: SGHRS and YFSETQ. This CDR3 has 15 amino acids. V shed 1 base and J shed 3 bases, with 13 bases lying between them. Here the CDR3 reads CASSLMGRLEETQYF. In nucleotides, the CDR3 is TGCGCCAGCAGCTTGATGGGAAGGCTTGAAGAGACCCAGTACTTC.

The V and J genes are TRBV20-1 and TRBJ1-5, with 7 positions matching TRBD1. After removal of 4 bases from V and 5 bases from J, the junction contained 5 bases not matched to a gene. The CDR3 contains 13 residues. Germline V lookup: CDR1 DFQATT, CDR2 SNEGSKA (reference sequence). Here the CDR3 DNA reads TGCAGTGCTATACCCCAGGGGGATCAGCCCCAGCATTTT. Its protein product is CSAIPQGDQPQHF.

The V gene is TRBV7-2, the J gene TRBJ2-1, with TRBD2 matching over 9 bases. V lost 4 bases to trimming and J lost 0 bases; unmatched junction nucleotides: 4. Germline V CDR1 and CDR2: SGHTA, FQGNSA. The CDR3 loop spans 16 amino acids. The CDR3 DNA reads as TGTGCCAGCAGCTCGCGGGGGGGAAGCTCCTACAATGAGCAGTTCTTC. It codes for CASSSRGGSSYNEQFF.

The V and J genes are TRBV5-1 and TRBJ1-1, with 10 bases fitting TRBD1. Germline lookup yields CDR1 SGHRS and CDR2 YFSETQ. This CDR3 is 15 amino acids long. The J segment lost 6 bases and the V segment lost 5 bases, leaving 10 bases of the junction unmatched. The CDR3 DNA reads TGCGCCAGCAGTGCGGGACAGGGGTTAATCCCTGAAGCTTTCTTT. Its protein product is CASSAGQGLIPEAFF.

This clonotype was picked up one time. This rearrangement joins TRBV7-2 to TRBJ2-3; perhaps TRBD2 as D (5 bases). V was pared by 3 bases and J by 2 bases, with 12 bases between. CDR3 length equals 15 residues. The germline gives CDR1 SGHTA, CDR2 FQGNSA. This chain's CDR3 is CASSFSGINTDTQYF. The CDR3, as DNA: TGTGCCAGCAGCTTTTCGGGGATTAACACAGATACGCAGTATTTT.

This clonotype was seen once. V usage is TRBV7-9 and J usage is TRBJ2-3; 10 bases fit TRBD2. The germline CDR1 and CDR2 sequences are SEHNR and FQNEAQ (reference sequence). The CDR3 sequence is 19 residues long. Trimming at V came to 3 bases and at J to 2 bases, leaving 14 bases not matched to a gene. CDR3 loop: CASSFPALPSGGATDTQYF. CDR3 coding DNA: TGTGCCAGCAGCTTCCCCGCCCTCCCAAGCGGGGGGGCCACAGATACGCAGTATTTT. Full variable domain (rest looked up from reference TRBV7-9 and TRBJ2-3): DTGVSQNPRHKITKRGQNVTFRCDPISEHNRLYWYRQTLGQGPEFLTYFQNEAQLEKSRLLSDRFSAERPKGSFSTLEIQRTEQGDSAMYLCASSFPALPSGGATDTQYFGPGTRLTVL.

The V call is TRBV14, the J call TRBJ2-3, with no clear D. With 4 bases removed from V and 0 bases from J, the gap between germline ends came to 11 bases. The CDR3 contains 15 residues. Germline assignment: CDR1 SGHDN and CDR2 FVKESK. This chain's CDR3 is CASSPMSTSTDTQYF. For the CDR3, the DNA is TGTGCCAGCAGCCCCATGTCAACTAGCACAGATACGCAGTATTTT.

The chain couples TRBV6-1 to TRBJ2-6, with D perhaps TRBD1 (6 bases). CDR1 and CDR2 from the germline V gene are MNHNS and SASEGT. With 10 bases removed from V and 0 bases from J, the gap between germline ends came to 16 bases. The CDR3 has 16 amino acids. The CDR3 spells CATSRDMNSGANVLTF. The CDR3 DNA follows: TGTGCCACCTCTCGGGACATGAACTCTGGGGCCAACGTCCTGACTTTC.

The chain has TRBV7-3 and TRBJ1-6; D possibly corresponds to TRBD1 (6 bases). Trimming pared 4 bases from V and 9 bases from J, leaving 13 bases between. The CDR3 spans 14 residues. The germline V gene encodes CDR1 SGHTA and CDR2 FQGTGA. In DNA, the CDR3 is TGTGCCAGCAGCTCACAGGGCCCAAGTTCACCCCTCCACTTT. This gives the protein CASSSQGPSSPLHF.

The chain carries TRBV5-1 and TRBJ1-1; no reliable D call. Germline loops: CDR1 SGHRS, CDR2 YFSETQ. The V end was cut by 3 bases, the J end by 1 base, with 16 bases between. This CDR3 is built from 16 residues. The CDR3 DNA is TGCGCCAGCAGCTGGGCTCGGGCGTCCAGGAACACTGAAGCTTTCTTT. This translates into CASSWARASRNTEAFF.

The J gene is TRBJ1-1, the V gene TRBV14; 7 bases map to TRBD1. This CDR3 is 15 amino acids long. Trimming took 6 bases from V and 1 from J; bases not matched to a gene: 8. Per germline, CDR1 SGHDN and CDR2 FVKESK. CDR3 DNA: TGTGCCAGCAGTCAATGGGGACAGTGGAACACTGAAGCTTTCTTT. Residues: CASSQWGQWNTEAFF. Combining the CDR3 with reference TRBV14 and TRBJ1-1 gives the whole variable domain EAGVTQFPSHSVIEKGQTVTLRCDPISGHDNLYWYRRVMGKEIKFLLHFVKESKQDESGMPNNRFLAERTGGTYSTLKVQPAELEDSGVYFCASSQWGQWNTEAFFGQGTRLTVV.

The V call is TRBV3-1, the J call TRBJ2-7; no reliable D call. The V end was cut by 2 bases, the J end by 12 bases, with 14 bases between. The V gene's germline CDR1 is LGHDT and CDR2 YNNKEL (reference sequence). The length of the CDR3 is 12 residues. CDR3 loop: CASSQSIEMMYF. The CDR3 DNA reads TGTGCCAGCAGCCAATCAATCGAGATGATGTACTTC.

The CDR3 here is CASSPGLAADTQYF. CDR3 nucleotides: TGCGCCAGCAGCCCGGGACTAGCGGCAGATACGCAGTATTTT. The chain joins TRBV5-1 to TRBJ2-3; 11 nucleotides agree with TRBD2. Germline trimming cut 4 bases from V and 4 bases from J; bases unmatched to any gene: 2. CDR1 and CDR2 (germline): SGHRS, YFSETQ. This CDR3 has 14 residues.

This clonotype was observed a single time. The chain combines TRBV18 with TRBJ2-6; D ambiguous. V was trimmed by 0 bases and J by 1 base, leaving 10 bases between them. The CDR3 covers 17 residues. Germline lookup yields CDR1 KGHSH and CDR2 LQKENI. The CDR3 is CASSPPVAVSGANVLTF. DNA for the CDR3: TGTGCCAGCTCACCACCGGTGGCGGTTTCTGGGGCCAACGTCCTGACTTTC.

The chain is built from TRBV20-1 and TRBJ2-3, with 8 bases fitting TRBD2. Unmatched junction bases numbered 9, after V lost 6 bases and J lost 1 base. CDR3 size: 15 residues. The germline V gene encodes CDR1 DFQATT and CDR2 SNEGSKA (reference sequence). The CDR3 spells CSAQAGAVGTDTQYF. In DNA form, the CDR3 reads TGCAGTGCGCAAGCGGGGGCGGTAGGCACAGATACGCAGTATTTT.

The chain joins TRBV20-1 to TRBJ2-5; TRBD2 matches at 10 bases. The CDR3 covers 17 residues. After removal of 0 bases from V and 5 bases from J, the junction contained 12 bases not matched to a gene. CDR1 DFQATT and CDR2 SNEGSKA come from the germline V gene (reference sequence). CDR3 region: CSARENVAGGRLETQYF. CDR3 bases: TGCAGTGCTAGAGAGAATGTAGCGGGGGGACGTCTCGAGACCCAGTACTTC.

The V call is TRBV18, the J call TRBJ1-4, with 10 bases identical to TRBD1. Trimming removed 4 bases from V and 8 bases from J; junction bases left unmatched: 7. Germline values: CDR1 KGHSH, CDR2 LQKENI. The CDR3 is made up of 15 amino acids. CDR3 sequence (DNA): TGTGCCAGCTCACAGCCGGGACAGGGGCACGAAAAACTGTTTTTT. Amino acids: CASSQPGQGHEKLFF.

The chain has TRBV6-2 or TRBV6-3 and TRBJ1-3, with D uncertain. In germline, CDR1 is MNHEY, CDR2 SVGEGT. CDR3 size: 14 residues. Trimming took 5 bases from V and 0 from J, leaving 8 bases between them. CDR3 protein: CASSASSSGNTIYF. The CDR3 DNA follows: TGTGCCAGCAGTGCCAGTAGCTCTGGAAACACCATATATTTT.

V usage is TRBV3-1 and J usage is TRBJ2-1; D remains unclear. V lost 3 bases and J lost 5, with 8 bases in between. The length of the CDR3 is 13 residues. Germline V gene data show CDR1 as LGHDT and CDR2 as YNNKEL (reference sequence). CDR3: CASSQVVHNEQFF. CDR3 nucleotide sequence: TGTGCCAGCAGCCAGGTCGTACACAATGAGCAGTTCTTC.

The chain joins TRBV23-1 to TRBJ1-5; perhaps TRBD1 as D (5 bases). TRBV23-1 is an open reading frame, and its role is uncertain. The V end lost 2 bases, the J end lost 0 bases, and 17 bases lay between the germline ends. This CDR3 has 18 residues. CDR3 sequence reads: CASSQRFQGGRSNQPQHF. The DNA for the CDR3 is TGCGCCAGCAGTCAAAGGTTCCAGGGTGGACGTAGCAATCAGCCCCAGCATTTT.

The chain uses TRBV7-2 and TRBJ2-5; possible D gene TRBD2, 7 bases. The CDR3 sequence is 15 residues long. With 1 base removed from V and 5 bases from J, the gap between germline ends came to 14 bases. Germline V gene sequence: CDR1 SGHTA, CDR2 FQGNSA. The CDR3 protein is CASSLGAGGLETQYF. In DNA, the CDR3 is TGTGCCAGCAGCTTAGGGGCCGGGGGGCTGGAGACCCAGTACTTC.

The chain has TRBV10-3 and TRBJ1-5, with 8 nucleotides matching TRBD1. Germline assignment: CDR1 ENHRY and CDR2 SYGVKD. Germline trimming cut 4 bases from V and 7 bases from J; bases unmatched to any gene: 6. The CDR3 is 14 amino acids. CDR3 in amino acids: CAISGTGMGQPQHF. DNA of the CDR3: TGTGCCATCAGTGGGACAGGGATGGGGCAGCCCCAGCATTTT.

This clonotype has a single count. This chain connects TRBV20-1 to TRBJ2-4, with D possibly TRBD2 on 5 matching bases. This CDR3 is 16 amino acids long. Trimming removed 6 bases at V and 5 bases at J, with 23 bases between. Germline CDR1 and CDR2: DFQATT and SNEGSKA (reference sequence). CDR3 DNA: TGCAGTGCCATCACCCGGGATACTGGATGGGAAAACATTCAGTACTTC. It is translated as CSAITRDTGWENIQYF.